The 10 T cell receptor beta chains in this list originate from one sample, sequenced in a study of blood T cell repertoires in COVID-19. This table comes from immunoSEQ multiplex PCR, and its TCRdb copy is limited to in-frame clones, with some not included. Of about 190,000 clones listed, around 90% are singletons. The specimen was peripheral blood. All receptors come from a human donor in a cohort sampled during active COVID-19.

In DNA, the CDR3 is TGTGCCTGGAGTAGGGGCTTTGGAGAAAAACTGTTTTTT. Protein sequence: CAWSRGFGEKLFF. The chain recombines TRBV30 with TRBJ1-4, with D possibly TRBD1 on 5 matching bases. V lost 2 bases, J lost 8 bases, and 12 bases lay in between. The CDR3 is made up of 13 amino acids. Germline V gene data show CDR1 as GTSNPN and CDR2 as SVGIG (reference sequence).

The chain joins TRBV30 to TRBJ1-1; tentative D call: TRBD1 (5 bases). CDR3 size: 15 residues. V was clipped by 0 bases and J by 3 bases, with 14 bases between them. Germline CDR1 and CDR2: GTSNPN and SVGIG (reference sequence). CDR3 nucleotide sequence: TGTGCCTGGAGTGTACCCGGGGGTCCTTACACTGAAGCTTTCTTT. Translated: CAWSVPGGPYTEAFF.

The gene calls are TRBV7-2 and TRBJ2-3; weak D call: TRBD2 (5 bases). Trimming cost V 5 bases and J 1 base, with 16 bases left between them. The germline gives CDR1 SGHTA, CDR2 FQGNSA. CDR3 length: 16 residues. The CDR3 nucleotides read TGTGCCAGCAGCCCGGGGTCCAGTGGGGGCACAGATACGCAGTATTTT. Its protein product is CASSPGSSGGTDTQYF.

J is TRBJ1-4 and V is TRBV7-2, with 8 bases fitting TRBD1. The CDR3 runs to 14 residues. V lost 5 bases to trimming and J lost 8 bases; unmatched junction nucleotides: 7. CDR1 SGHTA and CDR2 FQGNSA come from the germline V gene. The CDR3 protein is CASSLQGGGEKLFF. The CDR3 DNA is TGTGCCAGCAGCCTACAGGGGGGAGGCGAAAAACTGTTTTTT.

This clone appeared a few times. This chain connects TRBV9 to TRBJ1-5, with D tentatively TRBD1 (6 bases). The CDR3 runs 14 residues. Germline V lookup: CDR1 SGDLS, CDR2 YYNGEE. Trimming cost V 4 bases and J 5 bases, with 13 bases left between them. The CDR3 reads CASSKGVSHQPQHF. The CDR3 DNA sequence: TGTGCCAGCAGCAAGGGGGTATCCCATCAGCCCCAGCATTTT.

The CDR3 DNA reads as TGTGCCAGCTCACCACTAGCGGGAGGAGGGACCTACAATGAGCAGTTCTTC. Its translation is CASSPLAGGGTYNEQFF. The rearrangement links TRBV18 to TRBJ2-1, with TRBD2 identical over 10 bases. J lost 2 bases, V lost 1 base, and 5 bases had no gene match. This CDR3 comprises 17 residues. Germline V lookup: CDR1 KGHSH, CDR2 LQKENI. Full variable domain (remainder filled in from reference TRBV18 and TRBJ2-1): NAGVMQNPRHLVRRRGQEARLRCSPMKGHSHVYWYRQLPEEGLKFMVYLQKENIIDESGMPKERFSAEFPKEGPSILRIQQVVRGDSAAYFCASSPLAGGGTYNEQFFGPGTRLTVL.

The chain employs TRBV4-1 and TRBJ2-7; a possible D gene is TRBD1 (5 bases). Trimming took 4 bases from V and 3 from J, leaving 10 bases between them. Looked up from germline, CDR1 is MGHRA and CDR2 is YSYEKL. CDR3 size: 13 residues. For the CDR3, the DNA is TGCGCCAGCAGCCGATCCGACAGCTACGAGCAGTACTTC. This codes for CASSRSDSYEQYF.

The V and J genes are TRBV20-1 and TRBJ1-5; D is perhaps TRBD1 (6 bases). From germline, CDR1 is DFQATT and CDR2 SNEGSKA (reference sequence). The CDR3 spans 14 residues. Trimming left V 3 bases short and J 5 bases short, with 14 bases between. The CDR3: CSASISGGDQPQHF. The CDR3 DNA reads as TGCAGTGCTAGTATTTCTGGGGGCGATCAGCCCCAGCATTTT.

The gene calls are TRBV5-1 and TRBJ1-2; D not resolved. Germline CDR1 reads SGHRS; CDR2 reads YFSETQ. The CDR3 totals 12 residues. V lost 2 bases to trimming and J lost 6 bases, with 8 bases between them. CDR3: CASSFSGDGYTF. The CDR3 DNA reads TGCGCCAGCAGCTTCTCCGGGGATGGCTACACCTTC.

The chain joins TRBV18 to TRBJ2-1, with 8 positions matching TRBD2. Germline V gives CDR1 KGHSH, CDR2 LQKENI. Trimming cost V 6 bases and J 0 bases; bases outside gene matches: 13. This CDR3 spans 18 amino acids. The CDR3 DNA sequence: TGTGCCAGCTCCGCCCGGGGCGGGAGCGGGAGCTCCTACAATGAGCAGTTCTTC. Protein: CASSARGGSGSSYNEQFF.